Listed here are 22 T cell receptor beta chains from one sample, sequenced in a study of blood T cell repertoires in COVID-19 (dated by TCRdb to the early 2020s). Libraries were built with the immunoSEQ multiplex PCR assay. TCRdb holds this immuneACCESS table with in-frame rearrangements only. Some clones are missing; in checked studies, unresolved V genes explain under half, and the rest has no known cause. This sample holds roughly 180,000 clones; almost 85% were observed only once. Of the sample, approximately 9.9% is held by the ten largest clones. The material sequenced was PBMCs or T cells enriched from blood (not recorded which). The receptor set was obtained from a man in his fifties who had recovered from COVID-19.

This clone appeared once. The rearrangement links TRBV5-1 to TRBJ2-7, with 10 bases that match TRBD1. The V and J ends lost 0 bases and 0 bases, in that order; junction bases with no gene match: 12. Looked up from germline, CDR1 is SGHRS and CDR2 is YFSETQ. The CDR3 totals 19 residues. CDR3 region: CASSLDSMSWTGGSYEQYF. Here the CDR3 DNA reads TGCGCCAGCAGCTTGGATAGTATGTCGTGGACAGGGGGCTCCTACGAGCAGTACTTC.

The rearrangement joins TRBV10-3 to TRBJ1-5; weak D call: TRBD1 (5 bases). CDR1 is ENHRY, CDR2 SYGVKD, per germline. Between the trimmed V and J ends, which lost 8 bases and 1 base, there was a span of 12 bases. The CDR3 runs 14 residues. The CDR3 nucleotides are TGTGCCATCGGGGGGGTGGAGAGCAATCAGCCCCAGCATTTT. Encoded protein: CAIGGVESNQPQHF.

The rearrangement joins TRBV18 to TRBJ2-7, with 7 nucleotides matching TRBD1. The CDR3 is 14 amino acids. V was clipped by 6 bases and J by 2 bases; unmatched bases: 7. The germline gives CDR1 KGHSH, CDR2 LQKENI. Here the CDR3 DNA reads TGTGCCAGCTCTCGTTCCGGGACAGCCTACGAGCAGTACTTC. This gives the protein CASSRSGTAYEQYF. The entire variable domain, with the rest obtained from reference TRBV18 and TRBJ2-7, is as follows: NAGVMQNPRHLVRRRGQEARLRCSPMKGHSHVYWYRQLPEEGLKFMVYLQKENIIDESGMPKERFSAEFPKEGPSILRIQQVVRGDSAAYFCASSRSGTAYEQYFGPGTRLTVT.

The chain joins TRBV7-2 to TRBJ1-5, with 8 bases identical to TRBD1. Germline V gene lookup returns CDR1 SGHTA and CDR2 FQGNSA. With V trimmed by 6 bases and J by 4 bases, 11 bases remained unmatched. CDR3 length equals 16 residues. The CDR3 loop is CASRAGQGPINQPQHF. The CDR3 nucleotides are TGTGCCAGCAGGGCAGGACAGGGACCTATAAATCAGCCCCAGCATTTT.

This clone occurred a few times. The chain links TRBV3-1 (or the pseudogene TRBV3-2) to TRBJ1-1; 7 bases match TRBD1. The V and J ends lost 3 bases and 5 bases, in that order; junction bases with no gene match: 9. Germline CDR1 reads LGHDT; CDR2 reads YNNKEL (reference sequence). The CDR3 is 15 amino acids. The CDR3 DNA reads as TGTGCCAGCAGCCAGCGACAGGGAGACCGAACTGAAGCTTTCTTT. Translated: CASSQRQGDRTEAFF.

This chain links TRBV12-3 or TRBV12-4 with TRBJ1-2; D not certain. Deletions cut 3 bases from V and 3 bases from J, with 8 bases between. The CDR3 sequence is 13 residues long. DNA for the CDR3: TGTGCCAGCAGTTTGGCCTCCCACTATGGCTACACCTTC. Its protein product is CASSLASHYGYTF.

The J gene is TRBJ1-6, the V gene TRBV9; tentatively, D is TRBD1 (6 bases). This CDR3 is 14 amino acids long. With 3 bases removed from V and 8 bases from J, the gap between germline ends came to 12 bases. The germline V gene has CDR1 SGDLS and CDR2 YYNGEE. The DNA for the CDR3 is TGTGCCAGCAGCGGGGGGCTCTCCTATTCACCCCTCCACTTT. It codes for CASSGGLSYSPLHF. The full variable domain, with the rest looked up from reference TRBV9 and TRBJ1-6, is DSGVTQTPKHLITATGQRVTLRCSPRSGDLSVYWYQQSLDQGLQFLIQYYNGEERAKGNILERFSAQQFPDLHSELNLSSLELGDSALYFCASSGGLSYSPLHFGNGTRLTVT.

This chain joins TRBV28 and TRBJ1-1; weak D call: TRBD1 (6 bases). The germline CDR1 and CDR2 sequences are MDHEN and SYDVKM. With 9 bases removed from V and 4 bases from J, the gap between germline ends came to 21 bases. This CDR3 is 15 amino acids long. The CDR3 region is CASIRRDIRATEAFF. CDR3 in DNA: TGTGCCAGTATCCGAAGGGACATTCGGGCCACTGAAGCTTTCTTT.

This chain uses TRBV7-8 with TRBJ2-3, with TRBD2 matching 8 bases. Germline-derived CDR1 and CDR2 are SGHVS and FQNEAQ. The junction had 14 bases not matched to a gene; V was cut back by 5 bases and J by 7 bases. The CDR3 is made up of 16 amino acids. Written as DNA, the CDR3 is TGTGCCAGCAGCCCAGCCTCGACGGGGGGGCTGAATACGCAGTATTTT. Protein product: CASSPASTGGLNTQYF.

V gene TRBV5-4 combines with J gene TRBJ2-3; perhaps TRBD2 as D (6 bases). V was pared by 8 bases and J by 2 bases, with 12 bases between. The CDR3 length is 13 residues. CDR1 and CDR2 from the germline V gene are SGHNT and YYREEE (reference sequence). The CDR3 loop reads CASRGDLTDTQYF. The CDR3 coding sequence is TGTGCCAGTCGCGGGGACCTCACAGATACGCAGTATTTT.

This clone has only one observation. The chain employs TRBV3-1 (or the pseudogene TRBV3-2) and TRBJ1-2; perhaps TRBD1 as D (5 bases). Germline V gene lookup returns CDR1 LGHDT and CDR2 YNNKEL (reference sequence). V dropped 0 bases and J dropped 3 bases, with 8 bases sitting between them. The CDR3 has 14 amino acids. The DNA of the CDR3 is TGTGCCAGCAGCCAAGAGTGGGGCCACTATGGCTACACCTTC. This encodes CASSQEWGHYGYTF.

The V call is TRBV13, the J call TRBJ2-3; perhaps TRBD2 as D (6 bases). This CDR3 spans 16 amino acids. Per germline, CDR1 PRHDT and CDR2 FYEKMQ (reference sequence). V lost 5 bases, J lost 0 bases, and 15 bases lay in between. This CDR3 reads CASSPQALASTDTQYF. CDR3 sequence (DNA): TGTGCCAGCAGCCCACAAGCCCTAGCGAGCACAGATACGCAGTATTTT.

The gene calls are TRBV7-8 and TRBJ1-1, with D possibly being TRBD1 (6 bases). The CDR3 is made up of 14 amino acids. V was clipped by 3 bases and J by 0 bases, with 8 bases between them. Germline V lookup: CDR1 SGHVS, CDR2 FQNEAQ. CDR3 sequence reads: CASSLGHLNTEAFF. CDR3 coding DNA: TGTGCCAGCAGCTTGGGACACCTGAACACTGAAGCTTTCTTT.

V and J are TRBV19 and TRBJ1-3; unclear D gene. Looked up from germline, CDR1 is LNHDA and CDR2 is SQIVND (reference sequence). V lost 5 bases and J 3 bases, leaving 8 bases between the germline ends. The CDR3 is 13 amino acids. The CDR3 protein is CASSAQRGNTIYF. CDR3 DNA sequence: TGTGCCAGTAGTGCACAACGTGGAAACACCATATATTTT.

This rearrangement joins TRBV11-2 to TRBJ1-5; unclear D gene. Germline V lookup: CDR1 SGHAT, CDR2 FQNNGV. Trimming cost V 0 bases and J 2 bases, with 8 bases left between them. CDR3 length: 15 amino acids. The CDR3 is CASSLEHTGNQPQHF. The CDR3 region has the DNA TGTGCCAGCAGCTTAGAGCATACTGGCAATCAGCCCCAGCATTTT.

V usage is TRBV28 and J usage is TRBJ1-2; 9 positions agree with TRBD1. CDR1 MDHEN and CDR2 SYDVKM come from the germline V gene. With V trimmed by 7 bases and J by 7 bases, 13 bases remained unmatched. The CDR3 length is 15 residues. CDR3 coding DNA: TGTGCCAGCATACCGCCGGGACAGGGTACAGGTGGCTACACCTTC. As protein: CASIPPGQGTGGYTF.

The chain is built from TRBV18 and TRBJ1-4; D unresolved. With 3 bases removed from V and 0 bases from J, the gap between germline ends came to 14 bases. From germline, CDR1 is KGHSH and CDR2 LQKENI. CDR3 length: 17 residues. CDR3 DNA sequence: TGTGCCAGCTCACCCCTACCTCCCGCGGCAACTAATGAAAAACTGTTTTTT. Translating it yields CASSPLPPAATNEKLFF.

The J gene is TRBJ1-5, the V gene TRBV6-2 or TRBV6-3; 8 bases are shared with TRBD1. This CDR3 comprises 17 residues. Germline trimming cut 6 bases from V and 1 base from J; bases unmatched to any gene: 11. The V gene's germline CDR1 is MNHEY and CDR2 SVGEGT. The CDR3: CASSDGAGGQSNQPQHF. CDR3 sequence (DNA): TGTGCCAGCAGCGACGGGGCAGGGGGCCAGAGCAATCAGCCCCAGCATTTT.

The chain recombines TRBV12-3 or TRBV12-4 with TRBJ1-5; 11 bases line up with TRBD1. The CDR3 contains 13 residues. V lost 6 bases, J lost 11 bases, and 6 bases stayed unmatched. DNA for the CDR3: TGTGCCAGCAGATGGACAGGGGGCTGGTCCCAGCATTTT. It encodes CASRWTGGWSQHF.

This chain joins TRBV18 and TRBJ1-1; D gene uncertain. CDR3 length equals 13 residues. V was clipped by 3 bases and J by 8 bases, with 13 bases between them. Germline CDR1 reads KGHSH; CDR2 reads LQKENI. The CDR3 is CASSPAGSWEAFF. The CDR3 coding sequence is TGTGCCAGCTCACCCGCGGGTTCCTGGGAAGCTTTCTTT.

The V call is TRBV7-9, the J call TRBJ1-4; D is uncertain. There are 11 residues in the CDR3. V gave up 1 base and J gave up 17 bases, with 11 bases separating them. From germline, CDR1 is SEHNR and CDR2 FQNEAQ (reference sequence). DNA for the CDR3: TGTGCCAGCAGCTTAGGGCCCGCCGTCTTTTTT. Translating it yields CASSLGPAVFF.

The rearrangement uses TRBV28 and TRBJ1-1; TRBD1 is a possible D gene (6 bases). Germline CDR1 reads MDHEN; CDR2 reads SYDVKM. Between the trimmed V and J ends, which lost 5 bases and 5 bases, there was a span of 15 bases. The CDR3 runs to 14 residues. CDR3 sequence reads: CASSLYRVGTEAFF. In DNA form, the CDR3 reads TGTGCCAGCAGTCTCTACAGGGTGGGGACTGAAGCTTTCTTT.